These T cell receptor beta chains were read from a single sample in a study of T cell repertoires in cytomegalovirus infection. Each CDR3 protein gets one entry after TCRdb re-called the reads with MiXCR. The repertoire consists of almost 550,000 distinct CDR3 sequences, with 16% occurring once and the leading ten covering 24%. The sequenced sample was CD8+ T cells from PBMCs. Every receptor here comes from a human donor in good health (CMV status not recorded). Some clones in this sample may be carry-over from other donors' samples. CDR3s include the opening cysteine and the closing phenylalanine or tryptophan. A D gene is named only where the DNA matches it firmly. Size values are once, few and many counts, or a class for expanded clones, and some rows have none.

clone size,D gene,V gene,J gene,CDR3 DNA,CDR3 protein
-,TRBD1,TRBV20-1,TRBJ1-1,TGCAGTGCCGAAGATCCAGGGGGCACTGAAGCTTTCTTT,CSAEDPGGTEAFF
few,TRBD2,TRBV27,TRBJ2-1,TGTGCCAGCAGTGCCCTAGCGGGAGGGCGAAACAATGAGCAGTTCTTC,CASSALAGGRNNEQFF
few,-,TRBV7-8,TRBJ1-5,TGTGCCAGCAGCTTAGCTCTGGTTAATCAGCCCCAGCATTTT,CASSLALVNQPQHF
few,-,TRBV2,TRBJ2-7,TGTGCCAGCAGTGATGGGGGGCGGTACACCTACGAGCAGTACTTC,CASSDGGRYTYEQYF
few,-,TRBV20-1,TRBJ1-4,TGCAGTGCTAGAGATCTATCCCAAAGGGGCAATGAAAAACTGTTTTTT,CSARDLSQRGNEKLFF
-,TRBD1,TRBV19,TRBJ2-7,TGTGCCAGTAGTATCACAGGGACAGCCGTCGAGCAGTACTTC,CASSITGTAVEQYF
-,-,TRBV9,TRBJ1-2,TGTGCCAGCAGCGTAGTGGAGGGGGCTAACTATGGCTACACCTTC,CASSVVEGANYGYTF
-,TRBD1,TRBV7-9,TRBJ2-1,TGTGCCAGCAGCCCCCCGGGGACAGATTACAATGAGCAGTTCTTC,CASSPPGTDYNEQFF
-,TRBD2,TRBV25-1,TRBJ2-7,TGTGCCAGCAGTGATAGGACTAGCGGGACCTACGAGCAGTACTTC,CASSDRTSGTYEQYF
many,-,TRBV4-1,TRBJ2-1,TGCGCCAGCAGCCAAGTGTCGACAGCATACTCCTACAATGAGCAGTTCTTC,CASSQVSTAYSYNEQFF
-,TRBD1,TRBV6-2/TRBV6-3,TRBJ2-7,TGTGCCAGCAGTGCCGTACAGGGGTACGAGCAGTACTTC,CASSAVQGYEQYF
many,TRBD2,TRBV7-6,TRBJ2-1,TGTGCCAGCAGCTTAAAAACTAGCGGGGTCGGCCAAAACAATGAGCAGTTCTTC,CASSLKTSGVGQNNEQFF
-,TRBD2,TRBV12-3/TRBV12-4,TRBJ2-1,TGTGCCAGCAGTTCTTCAATAGCGGGGGGGCGCTACAATGAGCAGTTCTTC,CASSSSIAGGRYNEQFF